Listed below are T cell receptor beta chains from one sample, sequenced in a study of shared clonotypes between healthy human individuals. Assay used: immunoSEQ multiplex PCR; TCRdb lists only in-frame clones, some missing. The table includes 2 million or so clones, 85% to 95% detected once. Sequencing used naive CD8+ T cells sorted from blood. These TCRs come from a man aged 18 to 29 in good health. The CDR3 runs from the conserved cysteine through the conserved F or W. A D gene is named only where the DNA matches it firmly. Size tells how often a clone was seen (once, few, many) or the class of an expanded clone, and some rows leave it out.

cdr3_aa	cdr3_nt	v_call	j_call	clone_size	d_call
CASSLAGASEQYF	TGTGCCAGCAGCTTAGCGGGAGCTTCCGAGCAGTACTTC	TRBV7-9	TRBJ2-7	.	.
CASSAIADSYNEQFF	TGCGCCAGCAGCGCTATAGCGGACTCCTACAATGAGCAGTTCTTC	TRBV5-1	TRBJ2-1	once	.
CSVDPWDRVTDTQYF	TGCAGCGTTGACCCCTGGGACAGAGTCACAGATACGCAGTATTTT	TRBV29-1	TRBJ2-3	.	TRBD1
CACRPRDASQETQYF	TGTGCCTGTCGACCCCGGGACGCCAGCCAAGAGACCCAGTACTTC	TRBV30	TRBJ2-5	.	.
CASSPGPGDEQYF	TGTGCCAGCAGCCCCGGGCCGGGAGATGAGCAGTACTTC	TRBV7-3	TRBJ2-7	.	.
CASSSSSGELFF	TGTGCCAGCAGCTCGAGTTCCGGGGAGCTGTTTTTT	TRBV5-4	TRBJ2-2	.	.
CASSHGPYEQYF	TGTGCCAGCAGTCACGGTCCCTACGAGCAGTACTTC	TRBV6-1	TRBJ2-7	.	.
CATRGDRETQYF	TGTGCCACCAGGGGGGACAGAGAGACCCAGTACTTC	TRBV2	TRBJ2-5	.	.
CASSGQTSGANVLTF	TGTGCCAGCAGCGGACAGACCTCTGGGGCCAACGTCCTGACTTTC	TRBV9	TRBJ2-6	.	.
CASTLKNPVANYGYTF	TGTGCCAGCACCCTAAAGAATCCGGTTGCGAACTATGGCTACACCTTC	TRBV21-1	TRBJ1-2	.	.
CASSLGADYGYTF	TGTGCCAGCAGCTTAGGTGCTGACTATGGCTACACCTTC	TRBV7-9	TRBJ1-2	.	.
CASSLTGGTTDTQYF	TGTGCCAGCAGCCTAACGGGCGGGACCACAGATACGCAGTATTTT	TRBV7-9	TRBJ2-3	.	.
CASSFHPGQYDYEQYF	TGCGCCAGCAGCTTCCACCCGGGACAATACGACTACGAGCAGTACTTC	TRBV5-1	TRBJ2-7	.	.
CASSLSPGSTEAFF	TGTGCCAGCAGTTTATCTCCAGGGAGCACTGAAGCTTTCTTT	TRBV27	TRBJ1-1	.	.
CASSQVLTGTGGYEQYF	TGCGCCAGCAGCCAGGTATTAACCGGGACAGGGGGCTACGAGCAGTACTTC	TRBV4-1	TRBJ2-7	.	TRBD1
CASSQDVVTSPLHF	TGTGCCAGCAGCCAAGATGTGGTCACCTCACCCCTCCACTTT	TRBV14	TRBJ1-6	.	.
CASRRLQGSTTEAFF	TGTGCCAGCAGAAGATTACAGGGTTCAACCACTGAAGCTTTCTTT	TRBV6-5	TRBJ1-1	.	.
CASSVGPDKGDGYTF	TGTGCCAGCAGCGTAGGCCCGGACAAAGGAGATGGCTACACCTTC	TRBV2	TRBJ1-2	.	.
CASSAQENTGELFF	TGTGCCAGTAGCGCCCAGGAGAACACCGGGGAGCTGTTTTTT	TRBV19	TRBJ2-2	.	.
CASSPTGELFF	TGTGCCAGCTCACCCACCGGGGAGCTGTTTTTT	TRBV18	TRBJ2-2	.	.
CASSQVREAQGSPLHF	TGCGCCAGCAGCCAAGTTAGGGAGGCGCAGGGTTCACCCCTCCACTTT	TRBV4-3	TRBJ1-6	.	.
CASSIGLAVEQFF	TGTGCCAGTAGTATAGGGCTAGCTGTTGAGCAGTTCTTC	TRBV19	TRBJ2-1	.	.
CASSLGRDAGNEQFF	TGTGCCAGCAGTTTAGGGCGGGATGCTGGCAATGAGCAGTTCTTC	TRBV27	TRBJ2-1	once	.
CASSQDTTAGSPLHF	TGCGCCAGCAGCCAAGATACGACGGCAGGGTCACCCCTCCACTTT	TRBV4-3	TRBJ1-6	.	.
CASSVIQGGYGYTF	TGTGCCAGCAGCGTAATACAGGGAGGATATGGCTACACCTTC	TRBV11-2	TRBJ1-2	.	.
CASSQVRGQGNLETQYF	TGCGCCAGCAGCCAAGTCCGAGGGCAGGGCAATCTAGAGACCCAGTACTTC	TRBV4-1	TRBJ2-5	.	.
CASGSSGTIYF	TGTGCTAGTGGTTCCTCGGGCACCATATATTTT	TRBV12-5	TRBJ1-3	.	.
CASTKRGGYNEQFF	TGTGCCAGCACTAAAAGGGGGGGCTACAATGAGCAGTTCTTC	TRBV7-2	TRBJ2-1	.	.
CASSFAGPGELFF	TGTGCCAGCAGCTTTGCAGGGCCCGGGGAGCTGTTTTTT	TRBV7-9	TRBJ2-2	.	.
CASSSFRQGENIQYF	TGTGCCAGCAGTTCCTTTCGACAGGGAGAAAACATTCAGTACTTC	TRBV28	TRBJ2-4	.	TRBD1
CASHYGGNTGELFF	TGTGCCAGCCATTATGGGGGGAACACCGGGGAGCTGTTTTTT	TRBV27	TRBJ2-2	.	.
CASSVTGELFF	TGTGCCAGCAGTGTGACCGGGGAGCTGTTTTTT	TRBV6-1	TRBJ2-2	.	.
CASSFSGTRQETQYF	TGTGCCAGCAGTTTCTCCGGGACTAGACAAGAGACCCAGTACTTC	TRBV6-5	TRBJ2-5	.	TRBD2
CASSPGVGVSNQPQHF	TGTGCCAGCAGCCCGGGGGTAGGGGTTAGCAATCAGCCCCAGCATTTT	TRBV27	TRBJ1-5	few	.
CASSPSADRSYEQYF	TGTGCCAGCTCACCCTCCGCTGACCGATCCTACGAGCAGTACTTC	TRBV18	TRBJ2-7	.	.
CASSKTYEQYF	TGTGCCAGCAGCAAAACCTACGAGCAGTACTTC	TRBV7-8	TRBJ2-7	.	.
CASSLVGNPNTGELFF	TGTGCCAGCAGCTTAGTTGGCAACCCTAACACCGGGGAGCTGTTTTTT	TRBV7-2	TRBJ2-2	.	.